These 2 T cell receptor beta chains were all obtained from the same sample, sequenced in a study of PD-1 blockade in classical Hodgkin lymphoma. There was relapse after autologous stem cell transplantation in every patient, and there was variation in brentuximab vedotin exposure. Profiling relied on immunoSEQ multiplex PCR, and the TCRdb table lists in-frame clones only, not all of them. The data contain tens of thousands of clones, 70% of them singletons. The sequencing used peripheral blood mononuclear cells (PBMCs), collected before the second cycle of nivolumab. Every receptor here comes from a human donor with classical Hodgkin lymphoma.

For this clone: Relative to the germline gene, one junction end is altered; a read error may explain this. The chain couples TRBV5-6 to TRBJ2-1; D is uncertain. CDR3 length: 13 residues. The germline gives CDR1 SGHDT, CDR2 YYEEEE. The CDR3 region has the DNA TGTGCCAGCAGTAGATTCTCCTACAATGAGCAGCTCTTC. Protein sequence: CASSRFSYNEQLF.

Turning to this clone: Other DNA sequences in the sample encode the same CDR3. V gene TRBV18 combines with J gene TRBJ1-2; D gene uncertain. The CDR3 spans 13 residues. Germline lookup yields CDR1 KGHSH and CDR2 LQKENI. The V gene lost 6 bases and the J gene lost 6 bases, with 14 bases spanning the gap. The CDR3 spells CASSPASGDGYTF. The CDR3 DNA reads TGTGCCAGCTCCCCCGCTAGCGGAGATGGCTACACCTTC.